This T cell receptor beta chain emerged from a study of response to subunit inactivated influenza vaccine. Overall study results and limits: The authors put forward the suggestion that each seasonal influenza vaccination may bring in only a limited number of new T cells.

CDR3 size: 12 residues. Trimming shortened V by 1 base and J by 10 bases, and 8 bases separated the two germline ends. Per germline, CDR1 SGHTA and CDR2 FQGNSA. TCRdb passed the RT-PCR reads through MiXCR, listing each CDR3 protein once. Seen here are more than 400,000 distinct CDR3 sequences, roughly 9.8% observed once, and the top ten hold more than 10%. This clonotype has a count of ten or more. What it recognizes is unknown. The sequence was obtained from a man in his fifties or sixties who received an inactivated influenza vaccine. This chain links TRBV7-2 with TRBJ2-4; D might be TRBD2 (6 bases). Sequencing used PBMCs from blood, obtained 45 days after vaccination. The CDR3 coding sequence is TGTGCCAGCAGCTTAGACCGGGGGATTCAGTACTTC. Translating gives CASSLDRGIQYF.